A selection of T cell receptor beta chains follows, all from one sample in a study of cytomegalovirus exposure and HLA in healthy donors. Repertoires were generated with immunoSEQ multiplex PCR, while TCRdb's copy carries only in-frame clones and drops some. Of some 140,000 clones listed, roughly 70% were seen once; the top ten hold more than 1.5%. Source material: PBMCs. The receptors come from a human donor in good health. The CDR3 runs from the conserved cysteine through the conserved F or W. The D gene is left open where the match is weak. The size field is filled for only some rows; it gives once, few, many or a size class.

CDR3 DNA,CDR3 protein,clone size,J gene,D gene,V gene
TGTGCCAGCTCACCCTCCCGGAGTTCACCCCTCCACTTT,CASSPSRSSPLHF,.,TRBJ1-6,.,TRBV18
TGTGCCAGCAGTTTGTCGATCGGGAGTGAAGAGCAGTACTTC,CASSLSIGSEEQYF,few,TRBJ2-7,.,TRBV27
TGTGCCAGCAGCCAGACTAGCGAGCAGTACTTC,CASSQTSEQYF,.,TRBJ2-7,.,TRBV11-2
TGTGCCATCAGCAGTACGTGGGCAGGTAGCAATCAGCCCCAGCATTTT,CAISSTWAGSNQPQHF,once,TRBJ1-5,.,TRBV10-3
TGTGCCTGCAAGCCAGCGGGAGCTATCGGTGAGCAGTTCTTC,CACKPAGAIGEQFF,.,TRBJ2-1,TRBD2,TRBV6-5
TGCAGCGTTGAAGAAGGTGGGACAGGGGTACAGACCCAGTACTTC,CSVEEGGTGVQTQYF,.,TRBJ2-5,TRBD1,TRBV29-1
TGTGCCAGCAGTGAAGCGGGGGCTAAAGATACGCAGTATTTT,CASSEAGAKDTQYF,.,TRBJ2-3,.,TRBV2
TGTGCCAGCAGCCCCCTGAGGCGGGAGGTCAAGTACGAGCAGTACTTC,CASSPLRREVKYEQYF,few,TRBJ2-7,TRBD2,TRBV7-9
TGTGCCAGCCGCCCAGGGGGCCTCTTCGGTCAGCCCCAGCATTTT,CASRPGGLFGQPQHF,.,TRBJ1-5,TRBD1,TRBV27
TGTGCCAGCAGCGACTGGGTCCGGGGGGAAAAACTGTTTTTT,CASSDWVRGEKLFF,.,TRBJ1-4,.,TRBV11-2
TGTGCCAGTGGAGTAGATCAGCCCCAGCATTTT,CASGVDQPQHF,.,TRBJ1-5,.,TRBV19
TGTGCCAGCGGGATTCGGTGGGACAACACAGATACGCAGTATTTT,CASGIRWDNTDTQYF,.,TRBJ2-3,.,TRBV2
TGCGCCAGCAGCTTGGACGGGAGGGCCCTCTACGAGCAGTACTTC,CASSLDGRALYEQYF,.,TRBJ2-7,TRBD2,TRBV5-1
TGTGCCAGCACTACGAGGGGATGGGGGCGCAATCATGGCTACACCTTC,CASTTRGWGRNHGYTF,.,TRBJ1-2,.,TRBV28
TGTGCCAGTAGTATGCGGGGTTCCTACGAGCAGTACTTC,CASSMRGSYEQYF,.,TRBJ2-7,.,TRBV19
TGTGCCAGCAGTGAAGGGGAGCGTAGGAATGAGCAGTTCTTC,CASSEGERRNEQFF,.,TRBJ2-1,.,TRBV25-1
TGTGCCAGCAGCCCGGGACAGGGGAACACCGGGGAGCTGTTTTTT,CASSPGQGNTGELFF,few,TRBJ2-2,TRBD1,TRBV7-9
TGTGCCAGCTCACCAAGTCGTAGCGCCAATGAGCAGTTCTTC,CASSPSRSANEQFF,.,TRBJ2-1,.,TRBV18
TGTGCCATCAGTGGAGAGGGTAGGGAGACCCAGTACTTC,CAISGEGRETQYF,.,TRBJ2-5,.,TRBV10-3
TGTGCCACCAGCAGAGAGACAGGTACCAACGGGGAGACCCAGTACTTC,CATSRETGTNGETQYF,once,TRBJ2-5,.,TRBV15
TGTGCCATCAGTGTAGGAGATTCTAACTATGGCTACACCTTC,CAISVGDSNYGYTF,.,TRBJ1-2,.,TRBV10-3
TGTGCCAGCTCAAATACAGGGGGGAGAGGAGAGACCCAGTACTTC,CASSNTGGRGETQYF,once,TRBJ2-5,TRBD1,TRBV18
TGTGCCAGCAGCCCGCCTTTTCGGCAGGGGATGTACGAGCAGTACTTC,CASSPPFRQGMYEQYF,few,TRBJ2-7,.,TRBV7-9